This T cell receptor beta chain comes out of a study of T cell responses to AZD1222 COVID-19 vaccine. Trimming shortened V by 4 bases and J by 6 bases, and 16 bases separated the two germline ends. CDR1 is SGHNT, CDR2 YYREEE, per germline (reference sequence). CDR3 length equals 15 residues. Whole-study results and caveats: Spike-specific TCR repertoires showed rising breadth and depth after two AZD1222 doses. The span of vaccine-associated CD4 TCRs extended across spike, with dominance at 160-218 and 743-854. Just 5 or 6 AZD1222 recipients tested seropositive at baseline. Females outnumbered males among donors, who were mostly white British; clonal diversity was possibly underestimated.

Note on this clone: What it recognizes is unknown.

TCRdb keeps only in-frame clones here, not all; method: immunoSEQ multiplex PCR. The data show about 130,000 clones, over 90% seen once. Sequences were derived from peripheral blood, sampled on day 0 of AZD1222 vaccination. This sequence originates from an adult in good health. The gene calls are TRBV5-4 and TRBJ1-4; TRBD1 is a possible D gene (6 bases). CDR3 amino acids: CASSRPGGRDEKLFF. Written as DNA, the CDR3 is TGTGCCAGCAGCCGCCCGGGGGGGCGCGATGAAAAACTGTTTTTT. Full variable domain (missing parts from reference TRBV5-4 and TRBJ1-4): ETGVTQSPTHLIKTRGQQVTLRCSSQSGHNTVSWYQQALGQGPQFIFQYYREEENGRGNFPPRFSGLQFPNYSSELNVNALELDDSALYLCASSRPGGRDEKLFFGSGTQLSVL.